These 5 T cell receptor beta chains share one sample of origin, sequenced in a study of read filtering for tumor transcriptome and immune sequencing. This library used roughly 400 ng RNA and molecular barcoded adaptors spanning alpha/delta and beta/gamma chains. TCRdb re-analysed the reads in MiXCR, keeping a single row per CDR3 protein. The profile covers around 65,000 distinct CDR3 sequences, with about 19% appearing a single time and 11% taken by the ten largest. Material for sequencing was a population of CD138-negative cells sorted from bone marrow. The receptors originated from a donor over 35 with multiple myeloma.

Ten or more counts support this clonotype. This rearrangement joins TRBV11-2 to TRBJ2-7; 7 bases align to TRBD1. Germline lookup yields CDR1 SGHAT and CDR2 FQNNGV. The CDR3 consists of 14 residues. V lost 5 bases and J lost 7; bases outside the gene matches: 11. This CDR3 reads CASSPDRSLGEQYF. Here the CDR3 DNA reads TGTGCCAGCAGCCCGGACAGGTCCCTTGGGGAGCAGTACTTC. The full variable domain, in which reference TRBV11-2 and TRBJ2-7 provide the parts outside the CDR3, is EAGVAQSPRYKIIEKRQSVAFWCNPISGHATLYWYQQILGQGPKLLIQFQNNGVVDDSQLPKDRFSAERLKGVDSTLKIQPAKLEDSAVYLCASSPDRSLGEQYFGPGTRLTVT.

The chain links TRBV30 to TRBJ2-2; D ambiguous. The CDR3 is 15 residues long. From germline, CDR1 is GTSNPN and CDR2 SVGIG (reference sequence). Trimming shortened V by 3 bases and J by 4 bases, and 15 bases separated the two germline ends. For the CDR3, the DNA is TGTGCCTGGAGCGCCCTGAGGCCAGGCACCGGGGAGCTGTTTTTT. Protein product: CAWSALRPGTGELFF.

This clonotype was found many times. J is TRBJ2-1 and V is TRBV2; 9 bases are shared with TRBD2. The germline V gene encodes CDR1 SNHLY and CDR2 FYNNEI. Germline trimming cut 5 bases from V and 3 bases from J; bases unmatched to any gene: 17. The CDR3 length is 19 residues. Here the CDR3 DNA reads TGTGCCAGCAGTAAATCTGGGGGTAACAAGACTAGCGGCTACAATGAGCAGTTCTTC. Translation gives CASSKSGGNKTSGYNEQFF.

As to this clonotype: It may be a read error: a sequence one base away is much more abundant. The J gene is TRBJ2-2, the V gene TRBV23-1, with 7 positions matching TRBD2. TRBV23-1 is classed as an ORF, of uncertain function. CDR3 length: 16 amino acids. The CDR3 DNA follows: TGCGCCAGCAGTCAAGCAGCGGGAACGAACACCGTGGAGCTGTTTTTT. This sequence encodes CASSQAAGTNTVELFF.

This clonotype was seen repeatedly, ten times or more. The CDR3 coding sequence is TGCAGTGCTAGTCTAGCGGGGAGCTCCTACAATGAGCAGTTCTTC. Translating it yields CSASLAGSSYNEQFF. The chain carries TRBV20-1 and TRBJ2-1, with 9 bases identical to TRBD2. CDR1 and CDR2 from the germline V gene are DFQATT and SNEGSKA (reference sequence). V trimming: 3 bases; J trimming: 0 bases; junction bases outside the gene matches: 3. This CDR3 spans 15 amino acids.